This TCR beta chain was profiled in a study of T cells after yellow fever vaccination. TCRdb re-called the 5' RACE reads through MiXCR, storing one row per CDR3 protein. The sample lists 500,000 to 650,000 distinct CDR3 sequences; 17% were seen once. The CDR3 is made up of 13 amino acids. Germline-derived CDR1 and CDR2 are MNHEY and SVGEGT. V shed 7 bases, J shed 9 bases, and the junction held 10 bases outside the gene matches. The V and J genes are TRBV6-2 or TRBV6-3 and TRBJ2-5, with 8 nucleotides matching TRBD2. The sequence was obtained from a man aged 18 to 30 who received the YFV17D yellow fever vaccine. The sequencing here drew on PBMCs, taken less than 6 days after the first yellow fever vaccination. The CDR3 spells CASTTGTRRPQYF. The CDR3 DNA reads as TGTGCCAGCACCACCGGGACTAGACGACCCCAGTACTTC.